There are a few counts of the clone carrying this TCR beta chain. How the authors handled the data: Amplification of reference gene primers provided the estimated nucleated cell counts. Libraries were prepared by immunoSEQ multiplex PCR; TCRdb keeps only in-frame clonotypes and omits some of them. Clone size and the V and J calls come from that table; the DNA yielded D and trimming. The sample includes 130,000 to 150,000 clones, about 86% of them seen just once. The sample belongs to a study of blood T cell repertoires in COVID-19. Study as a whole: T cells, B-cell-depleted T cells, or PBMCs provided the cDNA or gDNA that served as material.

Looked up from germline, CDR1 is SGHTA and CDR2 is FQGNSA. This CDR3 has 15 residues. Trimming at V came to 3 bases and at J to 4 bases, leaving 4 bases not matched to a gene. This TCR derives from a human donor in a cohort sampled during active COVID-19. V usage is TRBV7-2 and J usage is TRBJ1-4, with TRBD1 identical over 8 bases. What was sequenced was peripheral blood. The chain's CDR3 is CASSLQGASNEKLFF. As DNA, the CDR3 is TGTGCCAGCAGCTTGCAGGGGGCGAGTAATGAAAAACTGTTTTTT.